A single sample is the source of the 15 T cell receptor beta chains below, sequenced in a study of T cell responses to AZD1222 COVID-19 vaccine (dated by TCRdb to the early 2020s). Taken with the paper, the label for time point translates to: baseline before first vaccination. The protocol used for the library was the immunoSEQ multiplex PCR assay. TCRdb retrieved this table from immuneACCESS and kept in-frame rearrangements only. Not all clones are present; in checked studies, unresolved V genes account for under half, and no reason is known for the remainder. Recorded for this sample are approximately 110,000 clones; roughly 90% of them occurred a single time. The ten largest clonotypes hold under 5% of the sample. Sequences were derived from peripheral blood, sampled on day 0 of AZD1222 vaccination. The receptors come from an adult in good health.

The V call is TRBV7-9, the J call TRBJ2-3; D uncertain. With 4 bases removed from V and 3 bases from J, the gap between germline ends came to 2 bases. The CDR3 is 11 amino acids. Germline V lookup: CDR1 SEHNR, CDR2 FQNEAQ (reference sequence). The CDR3 region has the DNA TGTGCCAGCAGCTCGACAGATACGCAGTATTTT. Residues: CASSSTDTQYF.

In its sample, this clone was seen once. This sample also contains other DNA sequences that code for the same CDR3. This chain uses TRBV11-1 with TRBJ2-5, with no clear D. In germline, CDR1 is SGHAT, CDR2 FQDESV (reference sequence). V was trimmed by 1 base and J by 2 bases, leaving 8 bases between them. There are 14 residues in the CDR3. The CDR3 protein is CASSLGTLQETQYF. CDR3 nucleotides: TGTGCCAGCAGCTTAGGTACACTACAAGAGACCCAGTACTTC.

The genes are TRBV19 and TRBJ1-4; 7 bases match TRBD1. The CDR3 runs 15 residues. The ends lost 5 bases at V and 8 bases at J; junction bases unmatched: 11. Germline loops: CDR1 LNHDA, CDR2 SQIVND (reference sequence). In nucleotides, the CDR3 is TGTGCCAGTAGTGATGGGACAGCCCTCGTAGAAAAACTGTTTTTT. It translates to CASSDGTALVEKLFF.

V is TRBV6-2 or TRBV6-3 and J is TRBJ1-3; D is perhaps TRBD1 (5 bases). From germline, CDR1 is MNHEY and CDR2 SVGEGT. This CDR3 contains 15 residues. Trimming removed 6 bases from V and 0 bases from J, with 12 bases in between. CDR3 nucleotides: TGTGCCAGCAGCCCTAGACAGAACTCTGGAAACACCATATATTTT. This sequence encodes CASSPRQNSGNTIYF.

The chain uses TRBV2 and TRBJ1-4; TRBD1 might be the D (5 bases). V dropped 2 bases and J dropped 5 bases, with 12 bases sitting between them. CDR1 and CDR2 (germline): SNHLY, FYNNEI. The CDR3 contains 15 residues. The CDR3, as DNA: TGTGCCAGCAGTGAACGGAGGGCAGGGAATGAAAAACTGTTTTTT. This translates into CASSERRAGNEKLFF.

V gene TRBV7-9 combines with J gene TRBJ2-2; TRBD1 matches 7 bases. The V gene end was trimmed by 8 bases and the J gene end by 2 bases; junction bases not matched to a gene: 5. The CDR3 sequence is 14 residues long. Germline CDR1 reads SEHNR; CDR2 reads FQNEAQ (reference sequence). CDR3 protein: CASQTGVNTGELFF. The CDR3 nucleotides read TGTGCCAGCCAAACAGGGGTCAACACCGGGGAGCTGTTTTTT.

The chain joins TRBV5-4 to TRBJ1-3; D call uncertain. The CDR3 consists of 16 residues. V dropped 0 bases and J dropped 2 bases, with 12 bases sitting between them. Looked up from germline, CDR1 is SGHNT and CDR2 is YYREEE (reference sequence). The CDR3 loop is CASSLDPELAGNTIYF. In DNA, the CDR3 is TGTGCCAGCAGCTTGGATCCGGAGCTTGCTGGAAACACCATATATTTT. Combining the CDR3 with reference TRBV5-4 and TRBJ1-3 gives the whole variable domain ETGVTQSPTHLIKTRGQQVTLRCSSQSGHNTVSWYQQALGQGPQFIFQYYREEENGRGNFPPRFSGLQFPNYSSELNVNALELDDSALYLCASSLDPELAGNTIYFGEGSWLTVV.

The J gene is TRBJ2-1, the V gene TRBV7-8; 15 nucleotides line up with TRBD2. Trimming took 6 bases from V and 0 from J; bases not matched to a gene: 15. Germline loops: CDR1 SGHVS, CDR2 FQNEAQ. The CDR3 is 21 residues long. The CDR3 DNA sequence: TGTGCCAGCAGTTGGGCACCGGGACTAGCGGGGGGCAGGAGCTCCTACAATGAGCAGTTCTTC. Protein product: CASSWAPGLAGGRSSYNEQFF.

J is TRBJ1-6 and V is TRBV9; no firm D call. This CDR3 region has 15 residues. Germline values: CDR1 SGDLS, CDR2 YYNGEE. V lost 4 bases and J lost 15, with 23 bases in between. The CDR3 is CASSPGWGEVVHLHF. The DNA for the CDR3 is TGTGCCAGCAGCCCAGGATGGGGTGAAGTTGTCCACCTCCACTTT.

This clone was observed a few times. The chain has TRBV2 and TRBJ2-5; D is perhaps TRBD1 or TRBD2 (5 bases each). V gave up 7 bases and J gave up 4 bases, with 13 bases separating them. The CDR3 is made up of 13 amino acids. The germline V gene encodes CDR1 SNHLY and CDR2 FYNNEI. The CDR3 sequence: CASIRGTGETQYF. For the CDR3, the DNA is TGTGCCAGCATCCGGGGCACCGGAGAGACCCAGTACTTC.

The J gene is TRBJ1-3, the V gene TRBV6-5; tentative D call: TRBD1 (6 bases). In germline, CDR1 is MNHEY, CDR2 SVGAGI. The CDR3 spans 15 residues. Trimming cost V 6 bases and J 0 bases, with 12 bases left between them. The CDR3 bases are TGTGCCAGCAGACCACAGGGAGTCTCTGGAAACACCATATATTTT. Amino acid sequence: CASRPQGVSGNTIYF.

The CDR3 coding sequence is TGTGCCAGCAGGGGGTCCGGTAACACCGGGGAGCTGTTTTTT. Translation gives CASRGSGNTGELFF. This chain joins TRBV7-2 and TRBJ2-2; D remains unclear. The CDR3 consists of 14 residues. Trimming left V 6 bases short and J 2 bases short, with 10 bases between. The germline V gene encodes CDR1 SGHTA and CDR2 FQGNSA.

V gene TRBV6-1 combines with J gene TRBJ1-5, with 9 bases fitting TRBD1. V lost 0 bases to trimming and J lost 3 bases; unmatched junction nucleotides: 6. In germline, CDR1 is MNHNS, CDR2 SASEGT. This CDR3 contains 17 residues. In DNA, the CDR3 is TGTGCCAGCAGTGAAGCCGGTGGGACAGGGAACAATCAGCCCCAGCATTTT. Amino acids: CASSEAGGTGNNQPQHF.

The chain recombines TRBV3-1 (or the pseudogene TRBV3-2) with TRBJ2-3; either TRBD1 or TRBD2 may supply D (5 bases each). V was cut by 5 bases and J by 0 bases, with 15 bases left in between. The CDR3 contains 16 residues. Germline values: CDR1 LGHDT, CDR2 YNNKEL (reference sequence). CDR3 nucleotide sequence: TGTGCCAGCAGCAGGGGTAGCGACCCAAGCACAGATACGCAGTATTTT. It is translated as CASSRGSDPSTDTQYF.

In this sample, this clone turned up once. The V and J genes are TRBV28 and TRBJ1-2, with unresolved D. Trimming took 2 bases from V and 0 from J, leaving 7 bases between them. Germline V gene lookup returns CDR1 MDHEN and CDR2 SYDVKM. The CDR3 has 14 amino acids. CDR3 nucleotides: TGTGCCAGCAGTTTAGACGGAGCTAACTATGGCTACACCTTC. Translating gives CASSLDGANYGYTF.